A selection of T cell receptor beta chains follows, all from one sample in a study of cytomegalovirus exposure and HLA in healthy donors. The data were produced by immunoSEQ multiplex PCR, yet TCRdb's version contains in-frame clones alone and is incomplete. The sample records approximately 160,000 clones, 84% being singletons. Sequencing used PBMCs. These receptors all stem from a boy aged 2 to 10 in good health and CMV-seronegative. Both conserved end residues are part of each CDR3.

v_call: TRBV5-1
cdr3_aa: CASTKGGTNTEAFF

v_call: TRBV28
cdr3_aa: CASSLWTATDTQYF

v_call: TRBV28
cdr3_aa: CASSPPQGTDTQYF

v_call: TRBV27
cdr3_aa: CASSFRGLNTEAFF

v_call: TRBV7-9
cdr3_aa: CASSLVVTSGDNEQFF

v_call: TRBV11-1
cdr3_aa: CATRRLAGSDTQYF

v_call: TRBV19
cdr3_aa: CASSIGRAYGYTF

v_call: TRBV19
cdr3_aa: CASSIARAGELFF

v_call: TRBV10-1
cdr3_aa: CASSEGGLAGNEQYF

v_call: TRBV10-1
cdr3_aa: CASSESNMAGGSEQFF